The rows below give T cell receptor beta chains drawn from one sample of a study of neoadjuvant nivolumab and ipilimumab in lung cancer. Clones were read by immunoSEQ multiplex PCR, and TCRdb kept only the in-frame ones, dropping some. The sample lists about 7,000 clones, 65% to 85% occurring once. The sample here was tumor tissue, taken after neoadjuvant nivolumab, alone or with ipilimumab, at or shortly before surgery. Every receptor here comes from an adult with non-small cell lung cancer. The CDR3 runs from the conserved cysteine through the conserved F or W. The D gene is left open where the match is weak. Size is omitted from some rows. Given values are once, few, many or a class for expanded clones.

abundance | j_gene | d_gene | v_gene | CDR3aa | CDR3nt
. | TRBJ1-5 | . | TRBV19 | CASSTGLTRGQPQHF | TGTGCCAGTAGCACCGGACTCACTAGAGGTCAGCCCCAGCATTTT
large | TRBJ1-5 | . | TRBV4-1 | CASSQEASGAGNQPQHF | TGCGCCAGCAGCCAAGAAGCCTCAGGGGCGGGCAATCAGCCCCAGCATTTT
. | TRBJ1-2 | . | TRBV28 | CASRLGSGYGYTF | TGTGCCAGCAGACTAGGATCCGGGTATGGCTACACCTTC
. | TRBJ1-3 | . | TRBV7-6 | CASSLSGGSGNTIYF | TGTGCCAGCAGCCTCTCGGGTGGCTCTGGAAACACCATATATTTT
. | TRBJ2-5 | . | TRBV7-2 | CASSRAETQYF | TGTGCCAGCAGCAGGGCAGAGACCCAGTACTTC
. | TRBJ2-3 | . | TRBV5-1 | CASSLDQGDTQYF | TGCGCCAGCAGCTTGGATCAGGGAGATACGCAGTATTTT
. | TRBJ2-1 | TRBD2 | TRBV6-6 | CASSSATSGPTGGQFF | TGTGCCAGCAGTTCCGCGACTAGCGGGCCAACTGGGGGGCAGTTCTTC
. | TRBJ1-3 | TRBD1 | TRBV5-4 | CASSLGGAGGNTIYF | TGTGCCAGCAGCTTAGGGGGCGCGGGTGGAAACACCATATATTTT
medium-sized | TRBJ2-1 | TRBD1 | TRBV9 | CASSEGAGTGGLPLLYEQFF | TGTGCCAGCAGCGAGGGGGCCGGGACAGGGGGCCTCCCTCTTTTATATGAGCAGTTCTTC
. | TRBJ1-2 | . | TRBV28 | CASSAFGATGLGYGYTF | TGTGCCAGCAGTGCGTTCGGAGCAACAGGGTTAGGCTATGGCTACACCTTC
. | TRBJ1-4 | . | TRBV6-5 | CASSYSPGGVEKLFF | TGTGCCAGCAGTTACTCTCCGGGGGGCGTCGAAAAACTGTTTTTT
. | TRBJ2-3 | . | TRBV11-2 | CASSLLTGAPDTQYF | TGTGCCAGCAGCTTACTAACCGGGGCCCCAGATACGCAGTATTTT
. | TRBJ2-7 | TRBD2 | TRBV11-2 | CASSPRTSGAYEQYF | TGTGCCAGCAGCCCCCGGACTAGCGGGGCCTACGAGCAGTACTTC
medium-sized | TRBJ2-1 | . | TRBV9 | CASSVVSGSNEQFF | TGTGCCAGCAGCGTAGTTTCAGGTAGCAATGAGCAGTTCTTC
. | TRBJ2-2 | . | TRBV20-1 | CSAPLGGELFF | TGCAGTGCTCCCCTAGGCGGGGAGCTGTTTTTT
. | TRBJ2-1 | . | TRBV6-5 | CASSFDTLGNEQFF | TGTGCCAGCAGTTTCGACACCCTTGGGAATGAGCAGTTCTTC
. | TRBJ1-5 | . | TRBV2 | CASSSGSSNQPQHF | TGTGCCAGCAGTAGCGGATCAAGCAATCAGCCCCAGCATTTT
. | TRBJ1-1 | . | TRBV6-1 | CASSARPLNTEAFF | TGTGCCAGCAGTGCCAGACCCTTGAACACTGAAGCTTTCTTT
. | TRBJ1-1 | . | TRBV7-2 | CASSPSMGGGTEAFF | TGTGCCAGCAGCCCAAGTATGGGAGGGGGCACTGAAGCTTTCTTT
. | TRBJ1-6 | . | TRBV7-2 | CASSADTNSPLHF | TGTGCCAGCAGCGCCGACACCAATTCACCCCTCCACTTT
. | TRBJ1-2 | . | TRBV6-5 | CASSYSEGGYTF | TGTGCCAGCAGTTACTCAGAGGGCGGCTACACCTTC
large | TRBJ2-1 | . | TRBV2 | CASSEGYEQFF | TGTGCCAGCAGTGAAGGGTATGAGCAGTTCTTC
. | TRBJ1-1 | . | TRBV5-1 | CASSWAGSTEAFF | TGCGCCAGCAGCTGGGCGGGAAGCACTGAAGCTTTCTTT
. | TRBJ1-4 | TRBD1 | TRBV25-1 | CASSKDRGISNEKLFF | TGTGCCAGCAGTAAGGACAGGGGTATAAGTAATGAAAAACTGTTTTTT
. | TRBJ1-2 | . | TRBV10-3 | CAISEVPDYGYTF | TGTGCCATCAGTGAGGTGCCAGACTATGGCTACACCTTC
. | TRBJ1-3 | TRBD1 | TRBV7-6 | CASGPDRGPGNTIYF | TGTGCCAGCGGTCCAGACAGGGGGCCAGGAAACACCATATATTTT
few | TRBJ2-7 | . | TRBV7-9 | CASSLANGAYEQYF | TGTGCCAGCAGCTTAGCGAATGGGGCGTACGAGCAGTACTTC
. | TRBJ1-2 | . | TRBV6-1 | CASSERGGHYGYTF | TGTGCCAGCAGTGAAAGGGGGGGTCACTATGGCTACACCTTC
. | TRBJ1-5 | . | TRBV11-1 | CASSYGPGPDQPQHF | TGTGCCAGCAGCTACGGACCCGGACCAGATCAGCCCCAGCATTTT
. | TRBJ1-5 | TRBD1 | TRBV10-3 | CAIRGGQGGQPQHF | TGTGCCATCAGGGGGGGACAGGGGGGCCAGCCCCAGCATTTT
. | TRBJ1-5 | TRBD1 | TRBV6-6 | CASRQWGQGGGQPQHF | TGTGCCAGCAGACAATGGGGACAGGGAGGAGGTCAGCCCCAGCATTTT
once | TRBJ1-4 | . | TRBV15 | CATSRAPGATNEKLFF | TGTGCCACCAGCCGAGCACCGGGGGCAACTAATGAAAAACTGTTTTTT
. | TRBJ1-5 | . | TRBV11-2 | CASSKEGVQPQHF | TGTGCCAGCAGCAAGGAGGGGGTACAGCCCCAGCATTTT
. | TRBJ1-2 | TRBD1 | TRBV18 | CASSPDRVYGYTF | TGTGCCAGCTCACCGGACAGGGTCTATGGCTACACCTTC
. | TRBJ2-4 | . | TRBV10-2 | CASSETGTENIQYF | TGCGCCAGCAGTGAGACAGGGACGGAAAACATTCAGTACTTC
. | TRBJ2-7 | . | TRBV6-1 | CASSTRGGYEQYF | TGTGCCAGCAGTACCCGCGGAGGTTACGAGCAGTACTTC
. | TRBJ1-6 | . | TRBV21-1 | CASTFHDESYNSPLHF | TGTGCCAGCACCTTCCACGATGAGTCCTATAATTCACCCCTCCACTTT
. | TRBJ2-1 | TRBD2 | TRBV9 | CASSVGLAGHNEQFF | TGTGCCAGCAGCGTAGGACTAGCGGGGCACAATGAGCAGTTCTTC